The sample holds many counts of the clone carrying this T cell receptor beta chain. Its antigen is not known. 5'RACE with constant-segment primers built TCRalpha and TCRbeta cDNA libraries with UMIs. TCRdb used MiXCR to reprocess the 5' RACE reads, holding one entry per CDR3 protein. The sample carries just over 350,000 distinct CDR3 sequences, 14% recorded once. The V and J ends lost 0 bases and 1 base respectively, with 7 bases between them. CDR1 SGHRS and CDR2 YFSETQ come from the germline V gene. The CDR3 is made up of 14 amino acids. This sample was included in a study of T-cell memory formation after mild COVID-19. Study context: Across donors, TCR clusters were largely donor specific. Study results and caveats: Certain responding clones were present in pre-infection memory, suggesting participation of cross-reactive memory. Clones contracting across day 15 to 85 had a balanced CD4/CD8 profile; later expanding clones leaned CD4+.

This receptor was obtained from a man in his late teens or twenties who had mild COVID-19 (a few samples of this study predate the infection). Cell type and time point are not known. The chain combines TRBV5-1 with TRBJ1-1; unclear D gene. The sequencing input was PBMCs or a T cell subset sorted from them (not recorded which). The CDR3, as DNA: TGCGCCAGCAGCTTGGAGACGCCGAACACTGAAGCTTTCTTT. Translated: CASSLETPNTEAFF.